The rows below give T cell receptor beta chains drawn from one sample of a study of technical replicates of blood from a few donors. This table comes from immunoSEQ multiplex PCR, and its TCRdb copy is limited to in-frame clones, with some not included. The sample lists roughly 80,000 clones; about 94% were seen once. What was sequenced was T cells isolated from PBMCs. These receptors were taken from a human donor in good health. The CDR3 runs from the conserved cysteine through the conserved F or W. Fields, in order: clone size, CDR3 length, V gene, D gene, J gene, CDR3 DNA, CDR3 protein. D genes are given only for firm matches. Some rows have no size entry. The others give once, few or many, or a class for an expanded clone.

-,15,TRBV5-1,TRBD1,TRBJ1-4,TGCGCCAGCAGCCATACAGGGGAAGGGTCCGGAAAACTGTTTTTT,CASSHTGEGSGKLFF
-,14,TRBV7-3,TRBD2,TRBJ2-1,TGTGCCAACCTACTAGCGGGAGATCTGAATGAGCAGTTCTTC,CANLLAGDLNEQFF
-,13,TRBV9,TRBD1,TRBJ1-1,TGTGCCAGCAGCCTCGGAGACAGGGGATCAGCTTTCTTT,CASSLGDRGSAFF
-,15,TRBV4-3,-,TRBJ2-5,TGCGCCAGCAGCCAAGATCTTTGGCAGCAAGAGACCCAGTACTTC,CASSQDLWQQETQYF
-,15,TRBV19,-,TRBJ1-5,TGTGCCAGTAGTATAGCGGGGACAAACAATCAGCCCCAGCATTTT,CASSIAGTNNQPQHF
-,14,TRBV11-2,-,TRBJ2-1,TGTGCCAGCAGCTTATTGGGAGGAAACAATGAGCAGTTCTTC,CASSLLGGNNEQFF
-,11,TRBV30,-,TRBJ2-7,TGTGCCTGGCAGACTAGCTACGAGCAGTACTTC,CAWQTSYEQYF
-,13,TRBV27,-,TRBJ1-2,TGTGCCAGCAGTTTATCGATAGATAGTGGCTACACCTTC,CASSLSIDSGYTF
-,16,TRBV27,TRBD1,TRBJ1-5,TGTGCCAGCAGTCACGGGGGACAGGGGAACAATCAGCCCCAGCATTTT,CASSHGGQGNNQPQHF
-,16,TRBV2,-,TRBJ1-5,TGTGCCAGCAGTGAAGTGGGGGGATCAGTCAATCAGCCCCAGCATTTT,CASSEVGGSVNQPQHF
few,16,TRBV7-9,-,TRBJ1-2,TGTGCCAGCAGCTCGACAGAGCCCTCTACTAACTATGGCTACACCTTC,CASSSTEPSTNYGYTF
-,14,TRBV28,-,TRBJ1-5,TGTGCCAGCAGTTTTAAGGGGAGCAATCAGCCCCAGCATTTT,CASSFKGSNQPQHF